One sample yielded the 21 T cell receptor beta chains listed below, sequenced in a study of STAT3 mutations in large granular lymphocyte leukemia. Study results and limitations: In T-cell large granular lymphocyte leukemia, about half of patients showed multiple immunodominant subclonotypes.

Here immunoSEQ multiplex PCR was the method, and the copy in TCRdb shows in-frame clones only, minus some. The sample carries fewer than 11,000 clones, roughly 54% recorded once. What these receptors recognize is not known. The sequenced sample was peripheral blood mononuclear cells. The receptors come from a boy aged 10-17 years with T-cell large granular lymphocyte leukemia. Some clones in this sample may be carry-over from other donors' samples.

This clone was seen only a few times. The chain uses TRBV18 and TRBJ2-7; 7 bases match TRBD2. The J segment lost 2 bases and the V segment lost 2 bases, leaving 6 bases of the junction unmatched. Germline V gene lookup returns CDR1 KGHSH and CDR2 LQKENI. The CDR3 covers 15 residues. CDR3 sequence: CASSPASGNPYEQYF. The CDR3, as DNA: TGTGCCAGCTCACCAGCTAGCGGTAATCCCTACGAGCAGTACTTC.

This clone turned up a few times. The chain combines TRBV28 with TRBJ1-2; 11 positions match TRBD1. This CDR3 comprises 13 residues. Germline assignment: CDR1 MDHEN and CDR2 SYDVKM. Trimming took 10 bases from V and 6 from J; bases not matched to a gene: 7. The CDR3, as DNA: TGTGCCACCCGGACAGGGGGCTTTAATGGCTACACCTTC. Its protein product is CATRTGGFNGYTF.

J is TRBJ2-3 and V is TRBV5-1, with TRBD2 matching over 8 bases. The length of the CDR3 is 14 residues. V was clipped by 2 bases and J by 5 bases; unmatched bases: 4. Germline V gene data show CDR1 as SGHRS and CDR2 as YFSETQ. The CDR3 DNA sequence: TGCGCCAGCAGCTTCGGGCGGGAGGAAGATACGCAGTATTTT. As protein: CASSFGREEDTQYF.

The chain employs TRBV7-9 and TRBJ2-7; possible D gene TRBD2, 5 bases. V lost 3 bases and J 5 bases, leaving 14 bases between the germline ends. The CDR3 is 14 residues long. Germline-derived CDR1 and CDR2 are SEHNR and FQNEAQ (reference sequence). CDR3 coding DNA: TGTGCCAGCAGCTTGCCTGACAAGCGGAACGAGCAGTACTTC. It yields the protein CASSLPDKRNEQYF.

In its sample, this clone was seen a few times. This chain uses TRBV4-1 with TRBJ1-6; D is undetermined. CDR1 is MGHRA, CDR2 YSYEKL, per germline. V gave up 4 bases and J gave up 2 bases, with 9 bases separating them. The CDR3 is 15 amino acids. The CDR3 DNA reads TGCGCCAGCAGCCCAGGAGTCACCTATAATTCACCCCTCCACTTT. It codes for CASSPGVTYNSPLHF.

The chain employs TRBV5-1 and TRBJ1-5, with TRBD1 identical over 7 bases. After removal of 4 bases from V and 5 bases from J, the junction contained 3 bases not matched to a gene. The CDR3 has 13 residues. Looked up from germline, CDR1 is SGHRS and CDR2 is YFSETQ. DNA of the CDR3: TGCGCCAGCAGCCTCGACAGGGATCAGCCCCAGCATTTT. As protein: CASSLDRDQPQHF.

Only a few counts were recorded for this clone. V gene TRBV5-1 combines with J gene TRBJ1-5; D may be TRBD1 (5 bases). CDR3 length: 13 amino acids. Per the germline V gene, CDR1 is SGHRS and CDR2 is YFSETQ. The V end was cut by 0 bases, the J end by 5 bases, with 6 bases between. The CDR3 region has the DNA TGCGCCAGCAGCTTGGGGGGCGATCAGCCCCAGCATTTT. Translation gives CASSLGGDQPQHF.

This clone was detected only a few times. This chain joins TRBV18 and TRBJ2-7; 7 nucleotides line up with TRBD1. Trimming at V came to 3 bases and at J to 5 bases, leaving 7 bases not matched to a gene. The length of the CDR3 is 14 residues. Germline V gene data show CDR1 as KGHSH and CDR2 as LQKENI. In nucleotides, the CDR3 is TGTGCCAGCTCACCCGTACAGGGGATTAACGAGCAGTACTTC. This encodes CASSPVQGINEQYF. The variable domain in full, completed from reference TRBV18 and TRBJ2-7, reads NAGVMQNPRHLVRRRGQEARLRCSPMKGHSHVYWYRQLPEEGLKFMVYLQKENIIDESGMPKERFSAEFPKEGPSILRIQQVVRGDSAAYFCASSPVQGINEQYFGPGTRLTVT.

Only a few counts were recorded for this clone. The CDR3 reads CASSDSGWGYEQYF. The CDR3 DNA reads as TGTGCCAGCAGTGATAGCGGGTGGGGCTACGAGCAGTACTTC. This rearrangement joins TRBV6-1 to TRBJ2-7; 7 bases are shared with TRBD2. The germline gives CDR1 MNHNS, CDR2 SASEGT. This CDR3 spans 14 amino acids. With V trimmed by 3 bases and J by 3 bases, 5 bases remained unmatched.

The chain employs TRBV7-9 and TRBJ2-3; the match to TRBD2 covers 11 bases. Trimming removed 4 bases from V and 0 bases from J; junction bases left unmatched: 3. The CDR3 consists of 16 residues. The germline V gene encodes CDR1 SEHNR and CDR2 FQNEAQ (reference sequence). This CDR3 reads CASSSGLAVSTDTQYF. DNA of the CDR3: TGTGCCAGCAGCTCGGGACTAGCGGTGAGCACAGATACGCAGTATTTT. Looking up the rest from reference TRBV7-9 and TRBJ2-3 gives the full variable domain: DTGVSQNPRHKITKRGQNVTFRCDPISEHNRLYWYRQTLGQGPEFLTYFQNEAQLEKSRLLSDRFSAERPKGSFSTLEIQRTEQGDSAMYLCASSSGLAVSTDTQYFGPGTRLTVL.

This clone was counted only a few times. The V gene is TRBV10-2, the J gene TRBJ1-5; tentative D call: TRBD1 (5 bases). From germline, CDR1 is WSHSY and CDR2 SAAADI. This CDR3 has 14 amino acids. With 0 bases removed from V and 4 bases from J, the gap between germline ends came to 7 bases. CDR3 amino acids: CASSESRGNQPQHF. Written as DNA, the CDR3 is TGCGCCAGCAGTGAGTCGCGGGGGAATCAGCCCCAGCATTTT.

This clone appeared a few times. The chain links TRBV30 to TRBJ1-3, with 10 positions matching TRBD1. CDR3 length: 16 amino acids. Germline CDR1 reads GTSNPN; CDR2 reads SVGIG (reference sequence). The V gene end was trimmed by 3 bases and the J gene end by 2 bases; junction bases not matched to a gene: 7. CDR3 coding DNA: TGTGCCTGGAGCCCCGGGACAGGGGTAACTGGAAACACCATATATTTT. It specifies CAWSPGTGVTGNTIYF.

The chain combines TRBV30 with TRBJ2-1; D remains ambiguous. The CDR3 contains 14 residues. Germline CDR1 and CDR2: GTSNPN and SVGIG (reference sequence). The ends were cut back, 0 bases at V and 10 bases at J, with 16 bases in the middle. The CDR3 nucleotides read TGTGCCTGGAGTGTGAGGTCGTGGGGTTTAGAGCAGTTCTTC. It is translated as CAWSVRSWGLEQFF.

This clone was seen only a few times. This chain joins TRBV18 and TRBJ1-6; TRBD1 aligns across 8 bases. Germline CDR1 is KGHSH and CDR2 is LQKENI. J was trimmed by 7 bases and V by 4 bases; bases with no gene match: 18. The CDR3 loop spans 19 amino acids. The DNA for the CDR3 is TGTGCCAGCTCACACGCCATCCTTGGCCAGGGGGCATTAAATTCACCCCTCCACTTT. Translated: CASSHAILGQGALNSPLHF.

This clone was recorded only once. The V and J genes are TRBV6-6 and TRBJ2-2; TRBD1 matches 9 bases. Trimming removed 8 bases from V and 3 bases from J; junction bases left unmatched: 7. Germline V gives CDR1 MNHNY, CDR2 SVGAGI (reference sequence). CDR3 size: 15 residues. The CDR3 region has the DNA TGTGCCAGCGCAGGGACAGGGTCATACACCGGGGAGCTGTTTTTT. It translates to CASAGTGSYTGELFF.

In nucleotides, the CDR3 is TGTGCCAGCTCACGGACAGGGGGAAATTCACCCCTCCACTTT. This encodes CASSRTGGNSPLHF. The chain has TRBV18 and TRBJ1-6, with 10 bases aligning to TRBD1. This CDR3 comprises 14 residues. CDR1 KGHSH and CDR2 LQKENI come from the germline V gene. Trimming cost V 4 bases and J 7 bases; bases outside gene matches: 1.

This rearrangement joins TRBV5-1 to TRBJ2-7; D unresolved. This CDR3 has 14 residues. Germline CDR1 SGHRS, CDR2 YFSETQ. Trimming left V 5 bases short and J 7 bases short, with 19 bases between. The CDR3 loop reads CASSAVSSAQEQYF. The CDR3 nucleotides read TGCGCCAGCAGTGCGGTCTCAAGTGCACAAGAGCAGTACTTC.

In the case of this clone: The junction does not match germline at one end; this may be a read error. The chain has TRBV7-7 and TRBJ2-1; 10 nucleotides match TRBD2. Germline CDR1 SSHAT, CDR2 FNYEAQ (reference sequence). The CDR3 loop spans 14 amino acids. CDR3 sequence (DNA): TGTGCTAGCAGCTCGGGACTAGCGCCGAATGAGCAGTTCTTC. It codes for CASSSGLAPNEQFF.

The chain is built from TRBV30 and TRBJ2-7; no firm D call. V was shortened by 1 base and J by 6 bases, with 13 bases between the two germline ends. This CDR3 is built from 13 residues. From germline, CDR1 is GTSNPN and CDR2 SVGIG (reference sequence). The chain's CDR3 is CAWSGFYKAEQYF. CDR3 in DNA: TGTGCCTGGAGTGGGTTTTATAAGGCCGAGCAGTACTTC.

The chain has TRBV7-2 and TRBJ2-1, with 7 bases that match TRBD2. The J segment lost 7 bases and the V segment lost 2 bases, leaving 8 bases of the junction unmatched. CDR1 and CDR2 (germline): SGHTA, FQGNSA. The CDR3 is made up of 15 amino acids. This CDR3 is CASSLLPHSGNEQFF. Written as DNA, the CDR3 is TGTGCCAGCAGCTTACTGCCCCATAGCGGGAATGAGCAGTTCTTC.

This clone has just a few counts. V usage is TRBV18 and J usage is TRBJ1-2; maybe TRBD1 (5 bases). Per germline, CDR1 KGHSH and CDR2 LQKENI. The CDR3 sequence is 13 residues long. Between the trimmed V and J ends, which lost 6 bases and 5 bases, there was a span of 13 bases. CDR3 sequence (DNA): TGTGCCAGCTCCCCCGGGGCCAATTATGGCTACACCTTC. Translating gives CASSPGANYGYTF.